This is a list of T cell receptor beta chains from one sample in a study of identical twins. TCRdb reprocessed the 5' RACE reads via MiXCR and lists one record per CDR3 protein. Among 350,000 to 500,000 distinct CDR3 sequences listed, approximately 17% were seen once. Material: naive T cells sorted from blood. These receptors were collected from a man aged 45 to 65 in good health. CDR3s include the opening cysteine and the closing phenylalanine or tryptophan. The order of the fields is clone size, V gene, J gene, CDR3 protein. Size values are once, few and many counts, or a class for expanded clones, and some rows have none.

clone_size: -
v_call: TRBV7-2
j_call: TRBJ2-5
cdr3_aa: CASGGRGAQETQYF

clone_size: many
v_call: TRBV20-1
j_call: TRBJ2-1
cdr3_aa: CSALQLAPANNEQFF

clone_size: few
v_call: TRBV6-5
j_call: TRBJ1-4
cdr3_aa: CASSYGPATNEKLFF

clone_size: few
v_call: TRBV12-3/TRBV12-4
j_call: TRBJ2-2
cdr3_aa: CASSLRSITGELFF

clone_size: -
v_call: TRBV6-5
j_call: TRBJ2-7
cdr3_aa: CASSYSLDTSYEQYF

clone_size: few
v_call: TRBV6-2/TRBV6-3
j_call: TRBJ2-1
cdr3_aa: CASSYPLTGPIDEQFF

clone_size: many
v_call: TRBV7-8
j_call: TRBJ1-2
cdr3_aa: CASGHNNYGYTF

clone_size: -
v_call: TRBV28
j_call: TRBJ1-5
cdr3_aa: CASRIQGYSNQPQHF

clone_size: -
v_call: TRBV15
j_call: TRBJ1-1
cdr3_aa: CATSRMGVTEAFF

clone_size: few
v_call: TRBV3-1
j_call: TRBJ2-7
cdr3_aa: CASSQGIGGSYEQYF

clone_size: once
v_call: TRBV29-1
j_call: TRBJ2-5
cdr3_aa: CSGGGTGQETQYF

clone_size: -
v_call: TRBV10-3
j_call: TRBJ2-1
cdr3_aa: CAISPEGGLYNEQFF

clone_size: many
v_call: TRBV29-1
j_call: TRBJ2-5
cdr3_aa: CSVEERGPMYQETQYF

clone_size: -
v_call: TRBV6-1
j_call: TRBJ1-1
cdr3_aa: CASKPGGDRTEAFF

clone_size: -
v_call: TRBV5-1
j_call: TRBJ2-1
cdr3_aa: CASSLQGQGTFEQFF

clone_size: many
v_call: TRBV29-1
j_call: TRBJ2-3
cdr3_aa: CSVDPLAGTDTQYF

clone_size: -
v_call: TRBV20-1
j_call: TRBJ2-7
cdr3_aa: CSARPTGGEQYF

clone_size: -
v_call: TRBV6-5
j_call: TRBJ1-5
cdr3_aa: CASSYVGQGGAQHF

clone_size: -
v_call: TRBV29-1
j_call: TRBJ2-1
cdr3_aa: CSVEAQDLSYNEQFF

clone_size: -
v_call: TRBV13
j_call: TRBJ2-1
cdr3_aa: CASSLGRRTLNEQFF

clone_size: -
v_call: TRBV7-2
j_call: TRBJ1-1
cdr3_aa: CASSLAEQGRAFF

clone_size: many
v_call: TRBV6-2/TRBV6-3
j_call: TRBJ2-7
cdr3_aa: CASSYLAGRATYEQYF

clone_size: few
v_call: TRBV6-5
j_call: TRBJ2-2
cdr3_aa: CASRGWSGELFF

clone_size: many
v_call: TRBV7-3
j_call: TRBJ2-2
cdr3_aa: CASSLGGEVGELFF

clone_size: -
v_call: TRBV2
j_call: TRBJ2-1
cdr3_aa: CASSGGLEYNEQFF

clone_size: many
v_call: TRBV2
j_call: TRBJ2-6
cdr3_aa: CASRGLAGGPSGANVLTF

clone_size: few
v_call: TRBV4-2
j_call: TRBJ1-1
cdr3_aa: CASSQEGMNTEAFF

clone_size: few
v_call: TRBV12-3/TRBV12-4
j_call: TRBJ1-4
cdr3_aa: CASRGGGKLFF

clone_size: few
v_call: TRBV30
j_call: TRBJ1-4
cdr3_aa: CAWSDPGQGAYTEKLFF

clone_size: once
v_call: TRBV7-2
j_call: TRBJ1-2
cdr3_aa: CASSGEAYYGYTF

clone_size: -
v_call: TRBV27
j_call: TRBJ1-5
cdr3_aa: CASRQGTTSNQPQHF

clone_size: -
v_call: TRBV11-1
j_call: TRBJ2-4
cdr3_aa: CASSGGLAGSVIAKNIQYF

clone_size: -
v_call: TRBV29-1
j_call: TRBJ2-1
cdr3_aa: CSASREGNEQFF

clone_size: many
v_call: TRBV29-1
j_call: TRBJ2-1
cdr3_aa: CSFGSSAYNEQFF

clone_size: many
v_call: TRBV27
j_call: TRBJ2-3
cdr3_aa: CASSHPTDTQYF

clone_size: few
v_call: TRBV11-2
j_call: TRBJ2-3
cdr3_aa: CASSFIGDSGKRGGDTQYF

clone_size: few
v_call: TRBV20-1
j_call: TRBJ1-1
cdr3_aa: CSEAGQGETEAFF

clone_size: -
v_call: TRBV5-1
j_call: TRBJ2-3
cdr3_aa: CASSLAPGIGTDTQYF

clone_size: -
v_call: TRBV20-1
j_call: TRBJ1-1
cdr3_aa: CSAGQNRAFF

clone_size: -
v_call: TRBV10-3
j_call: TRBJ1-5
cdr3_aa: CAISKQGASNQPQHF

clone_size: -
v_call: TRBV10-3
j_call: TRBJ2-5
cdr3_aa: CAISVSGRTETQYF

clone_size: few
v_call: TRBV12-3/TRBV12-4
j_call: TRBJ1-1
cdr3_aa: CASSLGGAGTEAFF

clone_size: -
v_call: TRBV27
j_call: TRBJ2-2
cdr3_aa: CASKSEGYTGELFF

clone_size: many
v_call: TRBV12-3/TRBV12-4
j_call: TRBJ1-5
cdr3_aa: CASKIRGHNQPQHF

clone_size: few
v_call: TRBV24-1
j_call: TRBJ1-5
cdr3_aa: CATSDSRAPLRDRGRSQPQHF